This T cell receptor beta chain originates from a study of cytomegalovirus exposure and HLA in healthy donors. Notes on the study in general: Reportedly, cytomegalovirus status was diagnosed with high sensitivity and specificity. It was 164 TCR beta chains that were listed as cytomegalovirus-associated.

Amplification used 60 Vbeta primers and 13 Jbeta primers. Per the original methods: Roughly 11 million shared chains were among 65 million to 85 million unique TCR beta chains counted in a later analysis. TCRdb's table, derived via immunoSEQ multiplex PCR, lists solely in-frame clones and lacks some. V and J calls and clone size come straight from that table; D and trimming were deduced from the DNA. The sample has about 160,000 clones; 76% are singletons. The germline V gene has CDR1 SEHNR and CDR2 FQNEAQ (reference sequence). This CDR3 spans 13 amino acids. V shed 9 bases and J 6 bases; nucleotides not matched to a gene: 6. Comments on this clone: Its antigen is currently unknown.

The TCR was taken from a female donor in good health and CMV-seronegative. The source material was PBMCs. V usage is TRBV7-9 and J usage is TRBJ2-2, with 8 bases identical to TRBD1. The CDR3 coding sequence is TGTGCCAGTAGGACAGGGACTCCCGGGGAGCTGTTTTTT. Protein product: CASRTGTPGELFF. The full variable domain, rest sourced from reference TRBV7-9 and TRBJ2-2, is DTGVSQNPRHKITKRGQNVTFRCDPISEHNRLYWYRQTLGQGPEFLTYFQNEAQLEKSRLLSDRFSAERPKGSFSTLEIQRTEQGDSAMYLCASRTGTPGELFFGEGSRLTVL.